This T cell receptor beta chain was observed in a study of blood T cell repertoires in COVID-19. Study summary: From the United States, Italy and Spain came samples of acute and convalescent COVID-19.

CDR3 length: 16 amino acids. V was cut by 7 bases and J by 0 bases, with 16 bases left in between. CDR1 and CDR2 (germline): MDHEN, SYDVKM. Original analysis: Reference gene primer amplification yielded estimated nucleated cell counts. Profiling relied on immunoSEQ multiplex PCR, and the TCRdb table lists in-frame clones only, not all of them. The DNA was the basis for D and trimming; V, J and clone size are from that table. The table lists a few hundred thousand clones, roughly 84% of them singletons. Sequenced material: peripheral blood. This rearrangement joins TRBV28 to TRBJ1-3, with D tentatively TRBD1 (6 bases). This TCR derives from an elderly woman with active or convalescent COVID-19. The CDR3 DNA reads TGTGCCAGCACCCCCCCGGACAGAACCTCTGGAAACACCATATATTTT. It is translated as CASTPPDRTSGNTIYF.